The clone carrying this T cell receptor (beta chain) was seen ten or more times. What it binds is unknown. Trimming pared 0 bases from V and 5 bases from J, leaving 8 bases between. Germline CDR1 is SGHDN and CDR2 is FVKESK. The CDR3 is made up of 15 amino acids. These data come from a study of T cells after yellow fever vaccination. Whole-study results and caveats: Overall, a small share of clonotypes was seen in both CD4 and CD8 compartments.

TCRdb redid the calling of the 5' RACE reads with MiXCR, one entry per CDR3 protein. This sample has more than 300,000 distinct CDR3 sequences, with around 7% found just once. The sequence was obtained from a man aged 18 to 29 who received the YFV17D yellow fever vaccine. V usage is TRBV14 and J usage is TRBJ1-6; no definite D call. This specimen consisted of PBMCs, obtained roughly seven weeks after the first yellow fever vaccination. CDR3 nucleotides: TGTGCCAGCAGCCAAGAACTCGCCGATAATTCACCCCTCCACTTT. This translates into CASSQELADNSPLHF.